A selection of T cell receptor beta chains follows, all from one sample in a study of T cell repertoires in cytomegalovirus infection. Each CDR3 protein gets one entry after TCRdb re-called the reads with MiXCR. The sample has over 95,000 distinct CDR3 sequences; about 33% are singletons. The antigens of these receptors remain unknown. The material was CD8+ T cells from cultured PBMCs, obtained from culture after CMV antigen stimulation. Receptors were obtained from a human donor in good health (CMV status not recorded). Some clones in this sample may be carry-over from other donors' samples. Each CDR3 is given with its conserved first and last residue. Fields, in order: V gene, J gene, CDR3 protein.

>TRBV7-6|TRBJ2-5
CASSLTYREAGETQYF
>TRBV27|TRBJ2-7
CASSHLPGQGFVEQYF
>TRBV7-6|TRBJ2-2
CASSSPGQGSPGGELFF
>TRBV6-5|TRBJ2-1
CASSYEGVRYDEQFF
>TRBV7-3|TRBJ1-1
CASSLRGDTEAFF
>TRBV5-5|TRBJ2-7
CASSSRWVGDEQYF
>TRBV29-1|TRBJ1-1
CSALDTEAFF
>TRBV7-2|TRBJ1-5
CASSLGVQANQPQHF
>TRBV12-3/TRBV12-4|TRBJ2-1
CASKAASSYNEQFF
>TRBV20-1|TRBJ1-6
CSARTQGAFYSPLHF
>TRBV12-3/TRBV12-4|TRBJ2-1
CASSPQGNEQFF
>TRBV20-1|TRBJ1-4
CSAAGQGAKKLFF
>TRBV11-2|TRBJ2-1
CASSSDYLSYNEQFF
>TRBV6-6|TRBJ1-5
CASRDSDSNQPQHF
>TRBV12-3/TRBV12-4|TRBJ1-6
CASSLGLEGSPLHF
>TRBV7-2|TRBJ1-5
CASSLNSNQPQHF
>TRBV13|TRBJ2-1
CASSLGSGDEQFF